This T cell receptor (beta chain) stems from a study of blood T cell repertoires in COVID-19. On the study more broadly: Samples of COVID-19 (acute and convalescent) were obtained from the United States, Italy and Spain. PBMCs, B-cell-depleted T cells, or T cells were the source of the cDNA or gDNA that made up the material.

As originally analysed: Amplification from reference gene primers served as the basis for estimated nucleated cell counts. The data were produced by immunoSEQ multiplex PCR, yet TCRdb's version contains in-frame clones alone and is incomplete. The D gene and trimming were derived from the DNA, and the V and J assignments and clone size from that table. The sample comprises 120,000 to 150,000 clones, around 88% of which are singletons, and 25% to 35% rests with the top ten. The CDR3 sequence is 14 residues long. Trimming removed 4 bases from V and 5 bases from J; junction bases left unmatched: 6. In germline, CDR1 is KGHDR, CDR2 SFDVKD. This clone came up once.

V usage is TRBV24-1 and J usage is TRBJ2-5, with 7 bases that match TRBD1. Sequencing was carried out using peripheral blood. The receptor comes from a human donor in a cohort sampled during active COVID-19. This CDR3 is CATSDPTGTETQYF. CDR3 DNA: TGTGCCACCAGTGACCCGACAGGGACGGAGACCCAGTACTTC.